The following is a T cell receptor (beta chain) sequence with its context. Once RNA had been extracted, it was reverse transcribed into cDNA to act as the sequencing template. Using immunoSEQ multiplex PCR, the repertoire was profiled, and TCRdb retains in-frame clones only, with some absent. In the table there are about 220,000 clones, 50% to 60% of which are singletons. In germline, CDR1 is DFQATT, CDR2 SNEGSKA (reference sequence). This CDR3 region has 11 residues. Trimming stripped 1 base from V and 9 bases from J, with 10 bases between. Treatment here: oral pan-JAK inhibitor, 5-10 mg twice daily. Lesional scalp punch biopsies and peripheral blood came from alopecia areata patients. This sample stems from a study of CD8+ T cells in alopecia areata.

Sequencing used CD4+ T cells sorted from blood, obtained at week 4, from a patient treated with tofacitinib. The V call is TRBV20-1, the J call TRBJ2-7; D remains ambiguous. The TCR was taken from a human donor with alopecia areata. DNA of the CDR3: TGCAGTGCTAGAGGGGGTGACGCGCAGTACTTC. Its protein is CSARGGDAQYF.